A selection of T cell receptor beta chains follows, all from one sample in a study of cytomegalovirus exposure and HLA in healthy donors. Assay: immunoSEQ multiplex PCR; the TCRdb copy retains only in-frame clones and omits some. The sample lists 100,000 to 150,000 clones, 78% occurring once. The sequencing sample was made of PBMCs. The receptors were sampled from a woman aged 35 to 49 in good health and CMV-seronegative. Both conserved end residues are part of each CDR3. A D gene is named only where the DNA matches it firmly. Only some rows state a clone size, as once, few, many or a class for expanded clones.

cdr3_nt,cdr3_aa,d_call,clone_size,v_call,j_call
TGTGCCAGCTCACCACTACCGGGACAGGGACTGTATGGCTACACCTTC,CASSPLPGQGLYGYTF,TRBD1,NA,TRBV18,TRBJ1-2
TGTGCCAGCAGCTTAGCACAGGCCCATAATGAAAAACTGTTTTTT,CASSLAQAHNEKLFF,NA,NA,TRBV7-9,TRBJ1-4
TGTGCCAGCAGCCACACGACTAGCCAAATCTACGAGCAGTACTTC,CASSHTTSQIYEQYF,TRBD2,NA,TRBV4-2,TRBJ2-7
TGTGCCAGCGGCCCAGGCTCCCATGAGCAGTTCTTC,CASGPGSHEQFF,NA,NA,TRBV7-3,TRBJ2-1
TGTGCCAGCTCACCGCCTACTAGTCCCCACGAGCAGTACTTC,CASSPPTSPHEQYF,NA,NA,TRBV18,TRBJ2-7
TGTGCCAGCAGCTTGGCCCAGGGCGCCGACTATGGCTACACCTTC,CASSLAQGADYGYTF,NA,NA,TRBV5-4,TRBJ1-2
TGTGCCAGCTCACCAGGGACAGGGGCCAATGAGCAGTTCTTC,CASSPGTGANEQFF,TRBD1,NA,TRBV18,TRBJ2-1
TGTGCCAGCAGTGAAGCGTCCGGGACTTGGGAGCAGTTCTTC,CASSEASGTWEQFF,NA,NA,TRBV2,TRBJ2-1
TGTGCCAGCTCACCAAGGGGTACGGACTATGGCTACACCTTC,CASSPRGTDYGYTF,NA,once,TRBV18,TRBJ1-2
TGTGCCAGCAGCCCCGGACAGCTCTATGGCTACACCTTC,CASSPGQLYGYTF,NA,NA,TRBV5-6,TRBJ1-2
TGTGCCAGCAGTGAAGTCGGGGTGGGCAATCAGCCCCAGCATTTT,CASSEVGVGNQPQHF,NA,NA,TRBV6-1,TRBJ1-5
TGTGCCAGCAGCTTTCCCGGCTCCTACGAGCAGTACTTC,CASSFPGSYEQYF,NA,NA,TRBV7-2,TRBJ2-7
TGTGCCAGCAGCACAGGGACAGGGGGGGTCGGTGAAAAACTGTTTTTT,CASSTGTGGVGEKLFF,TRBD1,NA,TRBV7-9,TRBJ1-4
TGTGCCAGCAGTCGGCTAGCGGCTTGGGAGCAGTACTTC,CASSRLAAWEQYF,TRBD2,NA,TRBV2,TRBJ2-7
TGTGCCACCAGCGGGGGCGGGACAGATACGCAGTATTTT,CATSGGGTDTQYF,NA,once,TRBV15,TRBJ2-3
TGTGCCAGCAGTCCCCCTAGCTGGCGGCGATCCGGGGAGCTGTTTTTT,CASSPPSWRRSGELFF,NA,NA,TRBV28,TRBJ2-2
TGCGCCAGCAGCTTGGGGCCTAGCACAGATACGCAGTATTTT,CASSLGPSTDTQYF,NA,NA,TRBV5-1,TRBJ2-3
TGTGCCAGCAGTTTCCGCGGGAGGAATGAAAAACTGTTTTTT,CASSFRGRNEKLFF,NA,few,TRBV28,TRBJ1-4
TGCGCCAGCAGCTTGGAAGGGGGCCGGGTCACTGAAGCTTTCTTT,CASSLEGGRVTEAFF,TRBD1,NA,TRBV5-1,TRBJ1-1
TGTGCCAGCAGTGTTGGGGCAGAGTACACTGAAGCTTTCTTT,CASSVGAEYTEAFF,NA,once,TRBV25-1,TRBJ1-1
TGTGCCAGCTCACCACCGGCCAGGGAACCGAGTGGCTACACCTTC,CASSPPAREPSGYTF,NA,NA,TRBV18,TRBJ1-2
TGTGCCAGTAGGACTAGCCATAAAGAGACCCAGTACTTC,CASRTSHKETQYF,TRBD2,NA,TRBV27,TRBJ2-5
TGTGCCAGCAGTTTAACATGGGACAGGGGTTCACCCCTCCACTTT,CASSLTWDRGSPLHF,TRBD1,NA,TRBV27,TRBJ1-6
TGTGCCAGCAGTTACACAGGGGGTATTTACAATGAGCAGTTCTTC,CASSYTGGIYNEQFF,TRBD1,few,TRBV6-6,TRBJ2-1
TGTGCCACCAGCCGTAGCATTAGGGACAGCAAACCCCAAGAGACCCAGTACTTC,CATSRSIRDSKPQETQYF,TRBD1,NA,TRBV15,TRBJ2-5
TGTGCCAGTAGTATCGGGGGTGGATCGTCGCGGGAGACCCAGTACTTC,CASSIGGGSSRETQYF,NA,NA,TRBV19,TRBJ2-5
TGCAGCGTGGGGGGGGTACTAGCGGGAGTCGGGGAGCTGTTTTTT,CSVGGVLAGVGELFF,TRBD2,NA,TRBV29-1,TRBJ2-2
TGTGCCAGCAGTGCGGGACAGTTGTCTAATGAAAAACTGTTTTTT,CASSAGQLSNEKLFF,TRBD1,once,TRBV25-1,TRBJ1-4
TGTGCCAGCAGCTTATATCAGGGCCTGAACACTGAAGCTTTCTTT,CASSLYQGLNTEAFF,NA,NA,TRBV7-2,TRBJ1-1
TGTGCCAGCAGCCCAAACAGGGGGTCTGGAAACACCATATATTTT,CASSPNRGSGNTIYF,TRBD1,NA,TRBV9,TRBJ1-3
TGTGCCAGCAGCTTAGCCGGGACAGGGGACCTCTATGGCTACACCTTC,CASSLAGTGDLYGYTF,TRBD1,NA,TRBV7-9,TRBJ1-2
TGCAGCGTTGTGATCCCGGGGCGGAGGGGCAGTCAGTACTTC,CSVVIPGRRGSQYF,NA,NA,TRBV29-1,TRBJ2-4
TGTGCCAGCAGCGCCCCGAGTGAGCAGTTCTTC,CASSAPSEQFF,NA,NA,TRBV11-2,TRBJ2-1
TGTGCCAGCAGCCCGGGACACAGCAATCAGCCCCAGCATTTT,CASSPGHSNQPQHF,NA,NA,TRBV2,TRBJ1-5
TGTGCCAGCAGTCTACTACTCCAAGAGACCCAGTACTTC,CASSLLLQETQYF,NA,NA,TRBV2,TRBJ2-5
TGTGCCAGCAGCTCAAGAACAGGGAGGGCTGGCTACACCTTC,CASSSRTGRAGYTF,NA,few,TRBV6-5,TRBJ1-2
TGTGCCATCAGCACGGGCGAGGGGGCACGCACTGAAGCTTTCTTT,CAISTGEGARTEAFF,TRBD1,once,TRBV7-9,TRBJ1-1
TGTGCCAGCAGCTTGGGACAGGGCCAAGAGACCCAGTACTTC,CASSLGQGQETQYF,TRBD1,once,TRBV28,TRBJ2-5
TGTGCCAGCACCCCCCACACAGGAACCTATGGCTACACCTTC,CASTPHTGTYGYTF,NA,NA,TRBV28,TRBJ1-2
TGCGCCACCAAAAGAACTCTAGCGGGTGCAGATACGCAGTATTTT,CATKRTLAGADTQYF,TRBD2,NA,TRBV5-1,TRBJ2-3
TGTGCCAGCAGCCTTATCAGGACTAGCCTGGATACGCAGTATTTT,CASSLIRTSLDTQYF,TRBD2,NA,TRBV4-2,TRBJ2-3